This is a list of T cell receptor beta chains from one sample in a study of blood T cell repertoires in COVID-19. Assay: immunoSEQ multiplex PCR; the TCRdb copy retains only in-frame clones and omits some. The data contain 140,000 or so clones, roughly 80% of them singletons. Sequences were obtained from peripheral blood. Every receptor here comes from a human donor in a cohort sampled during active COVID-19. Each CDR3 is given with its conserved first and last residue. The D gene is left open where the match is weak. Where a row states a size, it is once, few, many or the class of an expanded clone; other rows omit it.

V gene	D gene	clone size	J gene	CDR3 protein	CDR3 DNA
TRBV28	.	.	TRBJ1-1	CASSLTRRDTEAFF	TGTGCCAGCAGTTTGACGAGGAGGGACACTGAAGCTTTCTTT
TRBV3-1/TRBV3-2	TRBD1	.	TRBJ2-7	CASSRGQGVYEQYF	TGTGCCAGCAGCCGGGGACAGGGGGTATACGAGCAGTACTTC
TRBV19	TRBD2	.	TRBJ2-1	CASSISGIAGAPSSYNEQFF	TGTGCCAGTAGTATCTCCGGGATAGCGGGGGCCCCGAGCTCCTACAATGAGCAGTTCTTC
TRBV11-3	TRBD2	.	TRBJ2-1	CASSLRERGARDEQFF	TGTGCCAGCAGCCTTCGCGAGCGGGGGGCCAGGGATGAGCAGTTCTTC
TRBV7-2	TRBD2	.	TRBJ2-3	CASSSGTSGGTDTQYF	TGTGCCAGCAGCTCAGGGACTAGCGGGGGCACAGATACGCAGTATTTT
TRBV2	.	.	TRBJ2-2	CASRSAGSFAGELFF	TGTGCCAGCAGGAGCGCGGGGAGTTTTGCCGGGGAGCTGTTTTTT
TRBV10-1	TRBD1	few	TRBJ1-1	CASSGGTGGMNTEAFF	TGCGCCAGCAGTGGAGGGACAGGGGGTATGAACACTGAAGCTTTCTTT
TRBV21-1	.	.	TRBJ2-5	CASRRDLDSGGREETQYF	TGTGCCAGCAGACGGGACCTGGATAGCGGGGGGCGGGAAGAGACCCAGTACTTC
TRBV5-1	.	few	TRBJ2-3	CASRRTRPDTDTQYF	TGCGCCAGCCGGAGGACTCGCCCCGACACAGATACGCAGTATTTT
TRBV4-1	TRBD1	.	TRBJ2-6	CASSATGQGFSGANVLTF	TGCGCCAGCAGTGCTACGGGACAGGGATTCTCTGGGGCCAACGTCCTGACTTTC
TRBV3-1/TRBV3-2	.	.	TRBJ1-1	CASSPRGGAEAFF	TGTGCCAGCAGCCCCAGGGGAGGGGCTGAAGCTTTCTTT
TRBV7-2	TRBD2	once	TRBJ2-5	CASSFKAGGQETQYF	TGTGCCAGCAGCTTTAAAGCGGGGGGGCAAGAGACCCAGTACTTC
TRBV12-3/TRBV12-4	TRBD2	once	TRBJ2-7	CASSHPTSNEQYF	TGTGCCAGCAGCCACCCGACTAGCAACGAGCAGTACTTC
TRBV7-9	TRBD2	.	TRBJ2-1	CASSLLAGPYNEQFF	TGTGCCAGCAGCTTACTAGCGGGGCCCTACAATGAGCAGTTCTTC
TRBV4-2	TRBD2	.	TRBJ2-1	CASSQEGLADNEQFF	TGTGCCAGCAGCCAAGAGGGACTAGCGGACAATGAGCAGTTCTTC
TRBV19	.	once	TRBJ2-6	CASSIDRSRGPALSGANVLTF	TGTGCCAGTAGTATAGATCGGAGCAGGGGCCCTGCCCTCTCTGGGGCCAACGTCCTGACTTTC
TRBV27	.	.	TRBJ2-6	CASSTGLGGANVLTF	TGTGCCAGCAGTACAGGGCTGGGTGGGGCCAACGTCCTGACTTTC